This entry lists 32 T cell receptor beta chains sequenced from one sample in a study of blood T cell repertoires in COVID-19. Only in-frame clones appear in the TCRdb table, and some are missing; sequencing was by immunoSEQ multiplex PCR. The data contain a few hundred thousand clones, roughly 90% of them seen just once; the ten biggest clones take up approximately 4%. Sequencing input: peripheral blood. The receptor source for this set is a woman aged 45-60 years with active or convalescent COVID-19.

This chain links TRBV6-2 or TRBV6-3 with TRBJ2-1, with 8 positions matching TRBD2. Trimming at V came to 0 bases and at J to 14 bases, leaving 6 bases not matched to a gene. Germline V gene sequence: CDR1 MNHEY, CDR2 SVGEGT. This CDR3 region has 13 residues. CDR3 sequence: CASSYSRGDRKFF. CDR3 nucleotide sequence: TGTGCCAGCAGTTACTCGCGGGGGGATCGTAAGTTCTTC.

The chain recombines TRBV7-2 with TRBJ1-2, with D uncertain. Germline CDR1 SGHTA, CDR2 FQGNSA. The V and J ends lost 9 bases and 1 base respectively, with 12 bases between them. The CDR3 runs 13 residues. This CDR3 is CASIPPFNYGYTF. CDR3 bases: TGTGCCAGTATCCCCCCGTTTAACTATGGCTACACCTTC.

The chain has TRBV11-2 and TRBJ2-3; 10 nucleotides align to TRBD2. CDR1 is SGHAT, CDR2 FQNNGV, per germline. Trimming at V came to 6 bases and at J to 4 bases, leaving 13 bases not matched to a gene. The CDR3 contains 17 residues. This chain's CDR3 is CASRDDRRLAGADTQYF. The CDR3 nucleotides are TGTGCCAGCAGAGACGACAGGAGGCTAGCGGGGGCAGATACGCAGTATTTT.

This rearrangement joins TRBV7-2 to TRBJ2-7; a weak D match, TRBD2 (6 bases). Germline lookup yields CDR1 SGHTA and CDR2 FQGNSA. Trimming took off 2 bases at V and 2 bases at J, with 22 bases between the two ends. This CDR3 is 18 amino acids long. CDR3 nucleotides: TGTGCCAGCAGCTTACCCCCCTGGACTAACAGGAATACCTACGAGCAGTACTTC. Translating it yields CASSLPPWTNRNTYEQYF.

The CDR3 DNA reads as TGTGCCAGCAGTTTTCAAGGGGCCCTGTCCCCTGAAGCTTTCTTT. Translating it yields CASSFQGALSPEAFF. The rearrangement uses TRBV28 and TRBJ1-1; a possible D gene is TRBD1 (5 bases). This CDR3 is 15 amino acids long. Between the trimmed V and J ends, which lost 3 bases and 6 bases, there was a span of 17 bases. Germline V CDR1 and CDR2: MDHEN, SYDVKM.

This clone was detected once. In nucleotides, the CDR3 is TGCGCCAGCAGCCCCCGGTCATCTATGAACACTGAAGCTTTCTTT. This gives the protein CASSPRSSMNTEAFF. This sequence joins TRBV5-1 and TRBJ1-1; D remains ambiguous. CDR1 is SGHRS, CDR2 YFSETQ, per germline. V was clipped by 4 bases and J by 0 bases, with 13 bases between them. This CDR3 region has 15 residues.

The rearrangement links TRBV4-1 to TRBJ2-1, with 14 nucleotides matching TRBD2. This CDR3 has 18 amino acids. Germline V gives CDR1 MGHRA, CDR2 YSYEKL. V shed 3 bases and J 4 bases; nucleotides not matched to a gene: 8. The CDR3, as DNA: TGCGCCAGCAGCCACCTCAGACTAGCGGGAGGGGGATACAATGAGCAGTTCTTC. It translates to CASSHLRLAGGGYNEQFF.

V gene TRBV5-1 combines with J gene TRBJ2-4; 9 positions agree with TRBD1. Germline V gene sequence: CDR1 SGHRS, CDR2 YFSETQ. With V trimmed by 4 bases and J by 9 bases, 8 bases remained unmatched. The CDR3 is made up of 14 amino acids. CDR3 sequence reads: CASSPTGGMSIQYF. CDR3 sequence (DNA): TGCGCCAGCAGCCCCACAGGGGGCATGAGCATTCAGTACTTC.

This clone was detected only a few times. The J gene is TRBJ1-2, the V gene TRBV28; 12 bases fit TRBD1. CDR1 and CDR2 (germline): MDHEN, SYDVKM. This CDR3 is built from 14 residues. V trimming: 4 bases; J trimming: 8 bases; junction bases outside the gene matches: 5. In DNA, the CDR3 is TGTGCCAGCAGTTCACCCGGGACAGGGGGCGGCTACACCTTC. It specifies CASSSPGTGGGYTF.

The V and J genes are TRBV20-1 and TRBJ2-7; TRBD2 aligns across 7 bases. V gave up 3 bases and J gave up 2 bases; unmatched junction bases: 4. The CDR3 totals 13 residues. Per the germline V gene, CDR1 is DFQATT and CDR2 is SNEGSKA (reference sequence). The CDR3 DNA follows: TGCAGTGCTAGTAAGCGGGGCACCTACGAGCAGTACTTC. This sequence encodes CSASKRGTYEQYF.

The chain carries TRBV7-9 and TRBJ1-6, with 8 bases matching TRBD1. The CDR3 is made up of 17 amino acids. The germline V gene encodes CDR1 SEHNR and CDR2 FQNEAQ (reference sequence). With V trimmed by 5 bases and J by 10 bases, 16 bases remained unmatched. The CDR3 coding sequence is TGTGCCAGCAGCCTGCCCAGGACAGGGTTGAGAGGATCACCCCTCCACTTT. Its translation: CASSLPRTGLRGSPLHF.

This clone turned up a few times. The CDR3 protein is CASSSRHSYQPQHF. The CDR3, as DNA: TGTGCCAGCAGTTCTCGACACTCCTATCAGCCCCAGCATTTT. The chain combines TRBV27 with TRBJ1-5; D gene ambiguous. The V and J ends lost 4 bases and 5 bases respectively, with 12 bases between them. Germline V gene sequence: CDR1 MNHEY, CDR2 SMNVEV (reference sequence). This CDR3 spans 14 amino acids.

The chain employs TRBV6-2 or TRBV6-3 and TRBJ1-6; D is unresolved. Trimming left V 0 bases short and J 7 bases short, with 7 bases between. The CDR3 length is 14 residues. Germline V lookup: CDR1 MNHEY, CDR2 SVGEGT. The CDR3 sequence: CASSYSNLNSPLHF. The DNA for the CDR3 is TGTGCCAGCAGTTACTCGAACCTAAATTCACCCCTCCACTTT.

The V call is TRBV28, the J call TRBJ1-2, with D possibly being TRBD1 (6 bases). Trimming stripped 10 bases from V and 8 bases from J, with 20 bases between. The CDR3 extends over 13 amino acids. CDR1 is MDHEN, CDR2 SYDVKM, per germline. In DNA, the CDR3 is TGTGCCATCGGACCCAACAGGGTAGAGGGCTACACCTTC. As protein: CAIGPNRVEGYTF.

The genes are TRBV4-3 and TRBJ2-1, with D possibly being TRBD1 (6 bases). The CDR3 contains 14 residues. CDR1 and CDR2 (germline): LGHNA, YSLEER. Trimming removed 4 bases from V and 7 bases from J, with 14 bases in between. The CDR3 nucleotides are TGCGCCAGCAGCCCCGCCGGGACACGAAATGAGCAGTTCTTC. Translating gives CASSPAGTRNEQFF.

The V and J genes are TRBV6-5 and TRBJ2-5; D gene uncertain. This CDR3 is built from 13 residues. From germline, CDR1 is MNHEY and CDR2 SVGAGI. V was trimmed by 6 bases and J by 1 base, leaving 9 bases between them. Here the CDR3 DNA reads TGTGCCAGCAGCCCCAGGATCCAAGAGACCCAGTACTTC. Translating it yields CASSPRIQETQYF.

This chain links TRBV4-1 with TRBJ1-5, with 8 bases fitting TRBD1. This CDR3 region has 16 residues. The germline V gene encodes CDR1 MGHRA and CDR2 YSYEKL. V shed 0 bases and J 6 bases; nucleotides not matched to a gene: 7. The CDR3 is CASSQDRRQGLQPQHF. CDR3 in DNA: TGCGCCAGCAGCCAAGATCGGAGACAGGGGCTTCAGCCCCAGCATTTT.

The V call is TRBV6-2 or TRBV6-3, the J call TRBJ2-5, with D possibly matching TRBD2 (7 bases). Germline values: CDR1 MNHEY, CDR2 SVGEGT. Trimming pared 6 bases from V and 5 bases from J, leaving 13 bases between. This CDR3 contains 13 residues. CDR3 nucleotides: TGTGCCAGCAGCTCAGAGGGGGGGGAGACCCAGTACTTC. Residues: CASSSEGGETQYF.

This clone appeared a few times. This chain links TRBV3-1 (or the pseudogene TRBV3-2) with TRBJ2-1, with 10 nucleotides matching TRBD2. This CDR3 comprises 16 residues. Germline V gives CDR1 LGHDT, CDR2 YNNKEL (reference sequence). Trimming took 4 bases from V and 1 from J; bases not matched to a gene: 4. Written as DNA, the CDR3 is TGTGCCAGCAGCCTCGCGACTAGCGGGTCCTACAATGAGCAGTTCTTC. As protein: CASSLATSGSYNEQFF.

The gene calls are TRBV30 and TRBJ2-7; weak D call: TRBD2 (5 bases). The CDR3 sequence is 14 residues long. Germline V gene lookup returns CDR1 GTSNPN and CDR2 SVGIG (reference sequence). V was pared by 0 bases and J by 2 bases, with 11 bases between. CDR3 amino acids: CAWSVNEGPYEQYF. The CDR3 nucleotides read TGTGCCTGGAGTGTAAACGAGGGCCCCTACGAGCAGTACTTC.

The V and J genes are TRBV10-3 and TRBJ2-2, with TRBD1 matching over 10 bases. The CDR3 extends over 16 amino acids. Trimming took 6 bases from V and 1 from J; bases not matched to a gene: 5. Germline-derived CDR1 and CDR2 are ENHRY and SYGVKD. The DNA for the CDR3 is TGTGCCATCAGAGGGGGGACAGGGGTGAACACCGGGGAGCTGTTTTTT. This sequence encodes CAIRGGTGVNTGELFF.

This clone was observed once. The V and J genes are TRBV27 and TRBJ1-4, with a weak D call TRBD1 (6 bases). The CDR3 runs to 14 residues. Trimming shortened V by 1 base and J by 10 bases, and 13 bases separated the two germline ends. Germline lookup yields CDR1 MNHEY and CDR2 SMNVEV (reference sequence). CDR3 region: CASSLFNRVGKLFF. CDR3 in DNA: TGTGCCAGCAGTTTATTCAACAGGGTCGGAAAACTGTTTTTT.

The chain recombines TRBV9 with TRBJ1-2; 10 positions agree with TRBD1. The V gene's germline CDR1 is SGDLS and CDR2 YYNGEE. The CDR3 runs to 15 residues. The V gene end was trimmed by 0 bases and the J gene end by 8 bases; junction bases not matched to a gene: 7. CDR3 protein: CASSVGGTGAAGYTF. DNA for the CDR3: TGTGCCAGCAGCGTAGGGGGGACAGGGGCCGCGGGCTACACCTTC.

The chain is built from TRBV27 and TRBJ2-5, with 7 bases identical to TRBD1. The V and J ends lost 0 bases and 5 bases, in that order; junction bases with no gene match: 12. The CDR3 contains 17 residues. The germline V gene encodes CDR1 MNHEY and CDR2 SMNVEV (reference sequence). CDR3 sequence: CASSLSINVGDSETQYF. The CDR3 region has the DNA TGTGCCAGCAGTTTATCGATAAATGTTGGGGACAGCGAGACCCAGTACTTC.

The rearrangement links TRBV18 to TRBJ1-4; TRBD1 matches 10 bases. Germline trimming cut 4 bases from V and 0 bases from J; bases unmatched to any gene: 8. The CDR3 spans 18 residues. The germline CDR1 and CDR2 sequences are KGHSH and LQKENI. This CDR3 reads CASSRSTGGYATNEKLFF. The CDR3 nucleotides are TGTGCCAGCTCACGGTCGACAGGGGGCTACGCAACTAATGAAAAACTGTTTTTT. The entire variable domain, with the rest obtained from reference TRBV18 and TRBJ1-4, is as follows: NAGVMQNPRHLVRRRGQEARLRCSPMKGHSHVYWYRQLPEEGLKFMVYLQKENIIDESGMPKERFSAEFPKEGPSILRIQQVVRGDSAAYFCASSRSTGGYATNEKLFFGSGTQLSVL.

This clone appeared once. The chain joins TRBV7-2 to TRBJ2-1, with D possibly being TRBD2 (7 bases). CDR1 and CDR2 (germline): SGHTA, FQGNSA. This CDR3 comprises 16 residues. Trimming took off 3 bases at V and 2 bases at J, with 14 bases between the two ends. In DNA form, the CDR3 reads TGTGCCAGCAGCTTCCTGGGCGGGGGCCCCTACAATGAGCAGTTCTTC. Its translation is CASSFLGGGPYNEQFF.

The genes are TRBV27 and TRBJ2-5; 11 bases agree with TRBD2. This CDR3 comprises 16 residues. Germline V gene data show CDR1 as MNHEY and CDR2 as SMNVEV (reference sequence). Germline trimming cut 6 bases from V and 5 bases from J; bases unmatched to any gene: 11. CDR3 in amino acids: CASRRRLAGNRETQYF. CDR3 in DNA: TGTGCCAGCAGAAGGAGACTAGCGGGGAATAGGGAGACCCAGTACTTC.

This clone was detected a few times. The chain combines TRBV25-1 with TRBJ1-1, with D possibly TRBD1 on 6 matching bases. The V gene lost 5 bases and the J gene lost 3 bases, with 13 bases spanning the gap. Germline V CDR1 and CDR2: MGHDK, SYGVNS. The CDR3 runs to 14 residues. Here the CDR3 reads CASSREGEHTEAFF. CDR3 bases: TGTGCCAGCAGTAGGGAGGGGGAGCACACTGAAGCTTTCTTT.

The chain joins TRBV6-6 to TRBJ2-7; TRBD1 might be the D (6 bases). The germline V gene encodes CDR1 MNHNY and CDR2 SVGAGI (reference sequence). CDR3 length: 14 residues. V was cut by 6 bases and J by 2 bases, with 14 bases left in between. CDR3 amino acids: CASRGDTSAYEQYF. DNA of the CDR3: TGTGCCAGCAGAGGGGACACTTCAGCCTACGAGCAGTACTTC.

The chain combines TRBV7-2 with TRBJ2-7, with D tentatively TRBD1 (6 bases). Germline CDR1 SGHTA, CDR2 FQGNSA. The germline V and J ends were trimmed by 2 bases and 3 bases, with 11 bases remaining between them. This CDR3 contains 14 residues. CDR3 protein: CASSLSDSDYEQYF. CDR3 DNA sequence: TGTGCCAGCAGCTTATCGGACAGCGACTACGAGCAGTACTTC.

The chain recombines TRBV18 with TRBJ2-7; tentative D call: TRBD2 (5 bases). Germline V gene data show CDR1 as KGHSH and CDR2 as LQKENI. CDR3 length equals 14 residues. V was shortened by 6 bases and J by 6 bases, with 18 bases between the two germline ends. The CDR3 loop is CASSRSGSGREQYF. CDR3 in DNA: TGTGCCAGCTCCCGATCGGGATCCGGGCGCGAGCAGTACTTC. Looking up the rest from reference TRBV18 and TRBJ2-7 gives the full variable domain: NAGVMQNPRHLVRRRGQEARLRCSPMKGHSHVYWYRQLPEEGLKFMVYLQKENIIDESGMPKERFSAEFPKEGPSILRIQQVVRGDSAAYFCASSRSGSGREQYFGPGTRLTVT.

The CDR3 here is CASSQAVEGAHKNIQYF. The CDR3 DNA reads as TGTGCCAGCAGCCAAGCGGTGGAAGGGGCCCACAAAAACATTCAGTACTTC. The rearrangement uses TRBV4-2 and TRBJ2-4; possible D gene TRBD1, 5 bases. The length of the CDR3 is 17 residues. Per germline, CDR1 LGHNA and CDR2 YNFKEQ. V lost 1 base, J lost 3 bases, and 16 bases lay in between.